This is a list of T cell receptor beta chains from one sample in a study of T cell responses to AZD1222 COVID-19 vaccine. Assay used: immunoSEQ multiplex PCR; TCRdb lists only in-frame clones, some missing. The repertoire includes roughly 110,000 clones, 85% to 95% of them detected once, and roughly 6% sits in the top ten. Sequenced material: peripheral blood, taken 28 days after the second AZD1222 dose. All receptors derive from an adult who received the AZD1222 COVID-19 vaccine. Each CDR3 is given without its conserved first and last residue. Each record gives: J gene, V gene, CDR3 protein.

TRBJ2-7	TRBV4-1	ASSQDPGQGAHEQY
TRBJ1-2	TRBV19	ASSSGAGKDYGYT
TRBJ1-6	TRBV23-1	ASSQSGQVLSPLH
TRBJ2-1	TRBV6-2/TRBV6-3	ASSSKGDRLNEQF
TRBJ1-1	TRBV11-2	ASTPFGTEAF
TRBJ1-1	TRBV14	ASSLQGNTEAF
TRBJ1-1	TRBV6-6	ASSLGAMNTEAF
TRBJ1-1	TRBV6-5	ASSYGGMNTEAF
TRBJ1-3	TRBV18	ASSPGGSGNTIY
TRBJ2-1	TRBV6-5	ASSYMTGRNEQF
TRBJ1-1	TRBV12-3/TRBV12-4	ASSLVGGTEAF
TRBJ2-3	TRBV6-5	ASSARTSGTDTQY
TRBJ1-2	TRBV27	ASSILSTGAIHYT
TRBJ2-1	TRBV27	ASSTIQLGEQF
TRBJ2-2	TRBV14	ASSAAAGETGELF
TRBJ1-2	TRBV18	ASSPTLSLQGGIYGYT